A single sample is the source of the 28 T cell receptor beta chains below, sequenced in a study of cytomegalovirus exposure and HLA in healthy donors. This PCR relied on a set of 60 Vbeta primers and 13 Jbeta primers. Clones were read by immunoSEQ multiplex PCR, and TCRdb kept only the in-frame ones, dropping some. The sample carries over 50,000 clones, approximately 71% recorded once. Sequences were obtained from PBMCs. These receptors were taken from a man aged 35 to 55 in good health and CMV-seropositive.

This clone was observed a few times. The V call is TRBV19, the J call TRBJ2-5; D remains unclear. Looked up from germline, CDR1 is LNHDA and CDR2 is SQIVND (reference sequence). Trimming left V 6 bases short and J 5 bases short, with 7 bases between. CDR3 length: 11 amino acids. As DNA, the CDR3 is TGTGCCAGTAGCATACGGGAGACCCAGTACTTC. Encoded protein: CASSIRETQYF.

This clone showed up many times. The rearrangement links TRBV13 to TRBJ1-2; no clear D. Germline CDR1 reads PRHDT; CDR2 reads FYEKMQ (reference sequence). CDR3 length: 16 residues. The V and J ends lost 4 bases and 1 base respectively, with 16 bases between them. In nucleotides, the CDR3 is TGTGCCAGCAGCTCCGAGGACTGGGAAATTAACTATGGCTACACCTTC. Translating it yields CASSSEDWEINYGYTF. Drawing the rest from reference TRBV13 and TRBJ1-2, the complete variable domain is AAGVIQSPRHLIKEKRETATLKCYPIPRHDTVYWYQQGPGQDPQFLISFYEKMQSDKGSIPDRFSAQQFSDYHSELNMSSLELGDSALYFCASSSEDWEINYGYTFGSGTRLTVV.

This clone occurred once. This chain joins TRBV12-5 and TRBJ1-6; D is unclear. The ends were cut back, 0 bases at V and 9 bases at J, with 12 bases in the middle. This CDR3 contains 15 residues. The germline gives CDR1 LGHNT, CDR2 FRNRAP. The CDR3 reads CASGLVNSGGSPLHF. The CDR3 DNA sequence: TGTGCTAGTGGTTTGGTCAACTCCGGCGGTTCACCCCTCCACTTT.

The chain combines TRBV4-1 with TRBJ2-5; 12 bases agree with TRBD2. The CDR3 runs 17 residues. The trim removed 4 bases at V and 1 base at J, leaving 7 bases unmatched. Germline V gene sequence: CDR1 MGHRA, CDR2 YSYEKL. CDR3 residues: CASSRRLAGDPQETQYF. The DNA for the CDR3 is TGCGCCAGCAGCCGTCGACTAGCGGGGGACCCCCAAGAGACCCAGTACTTC.

V and J are TRBV4-2 and TRBJ1-4; D remains ambiguous. Germline CDR1 is LGHNA and CDR2 is YNFKEQ. V was shortened by 3 bases and J by 3 bases, with 14 bases between the two germline ends. This CDR3 has 16 amino acids. CDR3 bases: TGTGCCAGCAGCCATCTGAGGGTAGGAGCTAATGAAAAACTGTTTTTT. Residues: CASSHLRVGANEKLFF.

The chain couples TRBV5-5 to TRBJ2-1; TRBD2 agrees at 9 bases. Looked up from germline, CDR1 is SGHKS and CDR2 is YYEKEE (reference sequence). The junction had 10 bases not matched to a gene; V was cut back by 4 bases and J by 8 bases. The CDR3 length is 15 residues. The CDR3 sequence is CASSNAAGGQDEQFF. CDR3 nucleotides: TGTGCCAGCAGCAACGCGGCGGGGGGGCAGGATGAGCAGTTCTTC. The full variable domain, rest sourced from reference TRBV5-5 and TRBJ2-1, is DAGVTQSPTHLIKTRGQQVTLRCSPISGHKSVSWYQQVLGQGPQFIFQYYEKEERGRGNFPDRFSARQFPNYSSELNVNALLLGDSALYLCASSNAAGGQDEQFFGPGTRLTVL.

This clone has a handful of counts. CDR3 residues: CASSQGAVIKGNQPQHF. The CDR3 coding sequence is TGCGCCAGCAGTCAAGGGGCGGTCATTAAAGGGAATCAGCCCCAGCATTTT. J is TRBJ1-5 and V is TRBV23-1; D might be TRBD1 (5 bases). TRBV23-1 is an ORF, and what it does is uncertain. This CDR3 is 17 amino acids long. V lost 2 bases, J lost 4 bases, and 18 bases lay in between.

The J gene is TRBJ1-2, the V gene TRBV30; D gene unclear. The V and J ends lost 2 bases and 7 bases respectively, with 14 bases between them. The CDR3 loop spans 13 amino acids. Germline V CDR1 and CDR2: GTSNPN, SVGIG (reference sequence). CDR3 DNA: TGTGCCTGGAGTCCAGATTCCCTCAGTGGCTACACCTTC. It encodes CAWSPDSLSGYTF.

The V call is TRBV5-6, the J call TRBJ2-7; 7 bases align to TRBD1. The V gene end was trimmed by 6 bases and the J gene end by 3 bases; junction bases not matched to a gene: 6. CDR1 is SGHDT, CDR2 YYEEEE, per germline. The CDR3 loop spans 13 amino acids. CDR3 DNA sequence: TGTGCCAGCACCTCGACAGGGTTCTACGAGCAGTACTTC. Its protein product is CASTSTGFYEQYF.

This clone was found once. The CDR3 bases are TGTGCCAGCAGTTTCTTACAGGGTCGGGGAGATACGCAGTATTTT. Residues: CASSFLQGRGDTQYF. This rearrangement joins TRBV6-5 to TRBJ2-3; TRBD1 is a possible D gene (6 bases). The germline V gene has CDR1 MNHEY and CDR2 SVGAGI. V dropped 4 bases and J dropped 5 bases, with 16 bases sitting between them. The CDR3 is 15 amino acids.

This chain connects TRBV19 to TRBJ1-2, with TRBD1 matching 9 bases. The CDR3 consists of 15 residues. Germline CDR1 LNHDA, CDR2 SQIVND (reference sequence). V shed 5 bases, J shed 3 bases, and the junction held 7 bases outside the gene matches. CDR3 sequence reads: CASSPGTGRDYGYTF. CDR3 in DNA: TGTGCCAGTAGTCCCGGGACAGGGAGGGACTATGGCTACACCTTC.

This clone has only one observation. The chain joins TRBV6-6 to TRBJ1-1, with 7 bases that match TRBD1. Unmatched junction bases numbered 18, after V lost 6 bases and J lost 11 bases. Germline CDR1 is MNHNY and CDR2 is SVGAGI (reference sequence). The CDR3 extends over 15 amino acids. CDR3 in DNA: TGTGCCAGCAGCCTCTCTCGAGGGGGCTCTCTTTGGGCTTTCTTT. Amino acid sequence: CASSLSRGGSLWAFF.

The genes are TRBV4-2 and TRBJ2-3, with 15 bases matching TRBD2. The length of the CDR3 is 18 residues. V trimming: 4 bases; J trimming: 2 bases; junction bases outside the gene matches: 7. Germline CDR1 reads LGHNA; CDR2 reads YNFKEQ. The CDR3 DNA reads as TGTGCCAGCAGCCCGGGGACTAGCGGGGGGACTCTCACAGATACGCAGTATTTT. Amino acid sequence: CASSPGTSGGTLTDTQYF.

V gene TRBV28 combines with J gene TRBJ1-6, with D perhaps TRBD1 (5 bases). With 7 bases removed from V and 3 bases from J, the gap between germline ends came to 10 bases. CDR1 is MDHEN, CDR2 SYDVKM, per germline. The CDR3 covers 14 residues. In nucleotides, the CDR3 is TGTGCCAGCACAGGCAGGGTCTATAATTCACCCCTCCACTTT. The encoded protein is CASTGRVYNSPLHF.

This clone has only a few counts. The rearrangement links TRBV6-5 to TRBJ2-4; possibly TRBD2 for D (6 bases). The CDR3 length is 16 residues. Trimming cost V 0 bases and J 3 bases, with 12 bases left between them. Germline CDR1 reads MNHEY; CDR2 reads SVGAGI. The CDR3 coding sequence is TGTGCCAGCAGTTACTCGCGCGCGGAGGGCAAAAACATTCAGTACTTC. This translates into CASSYSRAEGKNIQYF.

J is TRBJ2-2 and V is TRBV6-5; 11 bases line up with TRBD2. This CDR3 is built from 15 residues. The trim removed 6 bases at V and 6 bases at J, leaving 6 bases unmatched. Germline V gene data show CDR1 as MNHEY and CDR2 as SVGAGI. In DNA form, the CDR3 reads TGTGCCAGCAGGCTGGTAGCGGGGGGGGCCGGGGAGCTGTTTTTT. Translation gives CASRLVAGGAGELFF.

The genes are TRBV6-5 and TRBJ1-1; TRBD1 aligns across 9 bases. The CDR3 length is 14 residues. V shed 4 bases and J 3 bases; nucleotides not matched to a gene: 3. Germline values: CDR1 MNHEY, CDR2 SVGAGI. The DNA of the CDR3 is TGTGCCAGCAGTTTCCGGGACAGGGACACTGAAGCTTTCTTT. Its protein product is CASSFRDRDTEAFF.

The V call is TRBV2, the J call TRBJ1-1; 8 bases are a match to TRBD1. The germline gives CDR1 SNHLY, CDR2 FYNNEI. This CDR3 spans 15 amino acids. The V gene end was trimmed by 5 bases and the J gene end by 5 bases; junction bases not matched to a gene: 10. This chain's CDR3 is CASSTGQGLRTEAFF. The CDR3 nucleotides are TGTGCCAGCAGTACCGGACAGGGCTTGAGGACTGAAGCTTTCTTT.

The genes are TRBV7-2 and TRBJ2-3, with 9 bases identical to TRBD2. The CDR3 spans 17 residues. Germline CDR1 is SGHTA and CDR2 is FQGNSA. J gave up 5 bases and V 1 base, and 10 bases lay outside the gene matches. The CDR3 is CASSLGRAGGVKDTQYF. CDR3 sequence (DNA): TGTGCCAGCAGCTTAGGTAGAGCGGGGGGCGTCAAAGATACGCAGTATTTT. Using reference TRBV7-2 and TRBJ2-3 for the parts outside the CDR3, the full variable domain is GAGVSQSPSNKVTEKGKDVELRCDPISGHTALYWYRQSLGQGLEFLIYFQGNSAPDKSGLPSDRFSAERTGGSVSTLTIQRTQQEDSAVYLCASSLGRAGGVKDTQYFGPGTRLTVL.

The V call is TRBV6-1, the J call TRBJ2-7; tentative D call: TRBD2 (6 bases). Germline CDR1 is MNHNS and CDR2 is SASEGT. The V gene lost 3 bases and the J gene lost 0 bases, with 12 bases spanning the gap. CDR3 length equals 15 residues. In DNA form, the CDR3 reads TGTGCCAGCAGTGAGTGGGCGGGGAGCTCCTACGAGCAGTACTTC. Encoded protein: CASSEWAGSSYEQYF.

The rearrangement uses TRBV5-1 and TRBJ1-1, with a tentative D call TRBD1 (5 bases). V shed 5 bases and J shed 3 bases, with 11 bases lying between them. Germline V gene data show CDR1 as SGHRS and CDR2 as YFSETQ. This CDR3 spans 13 amino acids. CDR3 bases: TGCGCCAGCAGGGCAGGGTGGGACACTGAAGCTTTCTTT. It specifies CASRAGWDTEAFF.

The chain couples TRBV5-8 to TRBJ1-2, with D perhaps TRBD1 (6 bases). The V gene's germline CDR1 is SGHTS and CDR2 YDEGEE. The CDR3 covers 15 residues. V lost 4 bases to trimming and J lost 4 bases, with 17 bases between them. Written as DNA, the CDR3 is TGTGCCAGCAGCCAGGGACACGCAATTTCCTATGGCTACACCTTC. It encodes CASSQGHAISYGYTF. The whole variable domain, filled in from reference TRBV5-8 and TRBJ1-2, reads EAGVTQSPTHLIKTRGQQATLRCSPISGHTSVYWYQQALGLGLQFLLWYDEGEERNRGNFPPRFSGRQFPNYSSELNVNALELEDSALYLCASSQGHAISYGYTFGSGTRLTVV.

For this clone: Different DNA sequences within this sample yield the same CDR3. The chain carries TRBV6-1 and TRBJ1-1; 9 bases align to TRBD1. The CDR3 spans 15 residues. Germline V lookup: CDR1 MNHNS, CDR2 SASEGT. After removal of 3 bases from V and 0 bases from J, the junction contained 2 bases not matched to a gene. CDR3 amino acids: CASSDGTGLNTEAFF. In DNA form, the CDR3 reads TGTGCCAGCAGTGATGGGACAGGGCTGAACACTGAAGCTTTCTTT.

This clone has just a few counts. The chain couples TRBV9 to TRBJ2-1, with 12 bases that match TRBD2. V dropped 4 bases and J dropped 7; count of bases not matched to a gene: 9. This CDR3 spans 16 amino acids. CDR1 and CDR2 (germline): SGDLS, YYNGEE. CDR3 amino acids: CASSLPLAGGGNEQFF. The DNA for the CDR3 is TGTGCCAGCAGCCTACCCCTAGCGGGGGGGGGAAATGAGCAGTTCTTC.

This clone was seen just once. The rearrangement links TRBV4-2 to TRBJ2-3; 7 nucleotides match TRBD2. V shed 1 base and J 1 base; nucleotides not matched to a gene: 2. CDR3 size: 15 residues. Germline values: CDR1 LGHNA, CDR2 YNFKEQ. In DNA, the CDR3 is TGTGCCAGCAGCCAAGTAACTAGCGGCACAGATACGCAGTATTTT. This encodes CASSQVTSGTDTQYF.

This clone turned up a few times. The chain joins TRBV10-3 to TRBJ1-1; D uncertain. V was shortened by 2 bases and J by 4 bases, with 11 bases between the two germline ends. This CDR3 has 14 residues. The V gene's germline CDR1 is ENHRY and CDR2 SYGVKD. CDR3 region: CAISEEQGGTEAFF. CDR3 DNA sequence: TGTGCCATCAGTGAGGAACAAGGAGGCACTGAAGCTTTCTTT.

The CDR3 here is CASSSPGLAGGQETQYF. For the CDR3, the DNA is TGTGCCAGCAGCTCGCCGGGACTAGCGGGGGGGCAGGAGACCCAGTACTTC. The J gene is TRBJ2-5, the V gene TRBV7-2; 16 bases agree with TRBD2. The CDR3 has 17 residues. Trimming took 4 bases from V and 5 from J; bases not matched to a gene: 7. Looked up from germline, CDR1 is SGHTA and CDR2 is FQGNSA. The complete variable domain, with remaining parts taken from reference TRBV7-2 and TRBJ2-5, reads GAGVSQSPSNKVTEKGKDVELRCDPISGHTALYWYRQSLGQGLEFLIYFQGNSAPDKSGLPSDRFSAERTGGSVSTLTIQRTQQEDSAVYLCASSSPGLAGGQETQYFGPGTRLLVL.

This clone came up a few times. This chain links TRBV4-1 with TRBJ2-7; 8 positions agree with TRBD1. This CDR3 has 15 amino acids. V lost 4 bases to trimming and J lost 4 bases; unmatched junction nucleotides: 9. CDR1 is MGHRA, CDR2 YSYEKL, per germline. This CDR3 reads CASSPQGAGGYEQYF. The CDR3 DNA reads TGCGCCAGCAGCCCCCAGGGGGCCGGGGGATACGAGCAGTACTTC.